One sample yielded the 7 T cell receptor beta chains listed below, sequenced in a study of blood T cell repertoires in COVID-19. Sequenced by immunoSEQ multiplex PCR; TCRdb stores in-frame clones only, minus some. This sample has about 130,000 clones, with around 79% found just once. Material: peripheral blood. These receptor sequences come from a woman in her 70s with COVID-19, enrolled during active disease.

The chain employs TRBV2 and TRBJ2-6; D ambiguous. From germline, CDR1 is SNHLY and CDR2 FYNNEI. The V gene lost 8 bases and the J gene lost 0 bases, with 14 bases spanning the gap. This CDR3 region has 16 residues. CDR3 in amino acids: CASQYSQFSGANVLTF. The CDR3 DNA follows: TGTGCCAGCCAATACAGTCAGTTCTCTGGGGCCAACGTCCTGACTTTC.

The V call is TRBV5-1, the J call TRBJ2-5; 8 bases match TRBD1. The CDR3 is 17 amino acids. Germline trimming cut 0 bases from V and 1 base from J; bases unmatched to any gene: 8. CDR1 and CDR2 (germline): SGHRS, YFSETQ. Written as DNA, the CDR3 is TGCGCCAGCAGCTTGGGGGACAGGCCGACGTTCCAAGAGACCCAGTACTTC. It is translated as CASSLGDRPTFQETQYF.

This clone was recorded a few times. The chain employs TRBV2 and TRBJ2-7; 10 positions match TRBD2. The trim removed 6 bases at V and 7 bases at J, leaving 18 bases unmatched. Germline CDR1 and CDR2: SNHLY and FYNNEI. The CDR3 length is 17 residues. The CDR3 sequence: CASSENPGLATLGEQYF. The CDR3 bases are TGTGCCAGCAGCGAAAACCCGGGACTAGCGACCCTTGGGGAGCAGTACTTC.

The rearrangement links TRBV19 to TRBJ2-4; 7 nucleotides match TRBD1. CDR1 and CDR2 from the germline V gene are LNHDA and SQIVND (reference sequence). Trimming at V came to 5 bases and at J to 4 bases, leaving 8 bases not matched to a gene. The length of the CDR3 is 15 residues. DNA for the CDR3: TGTGCCAGTAGTCAGTCGACAGGGCCGAAAAACATTCAGTACTTC. It yields the protein CASSQSTGPKNIQYF.

The chain carries TRBV7-3 and TRBJ1-6; 7 bases are shared with TRBD1. Germline V gene data show CDR1 as SGHTA and CDR2 as FQGTGA. Trimming took 5 bases from V and 5 from J; bases not matched to a gene: 3. This CDR3 is 14 amino acids long. This chain's CDR3 is CASSTGQNNSPLHF. DNA for the CDR3: TGTGCCAGCAGCACGGGACAGAATAATTCACCCCTCCACTTT. The complete variable domain, with remaining parts taken from reference TRBV7-3 and TRBJ1-6, reads GAGVSQTPSNKVTEKGKYVELRCDPISGHTALYWYRQSLGQGPEFLIYFQGTGAADDSGLPNDRFFAVRPEGSVSTLKIQRTERGDSAVYLCASSTGQNNSPLHFGNGTRLTVT.

CDR3 sequence: CASSLGVKAQDGYTF. CDR3 sequence (DNA): TGTGCCAGCAGCTTGGGGGTAAAGGCCCAGGATGGCTACACCTTC. This chain joins TRBV5-4 and TRBJ1-2; D ambiguous. From germline, CDR1 is SGHNT and CDR2 YYREEE (reference sequence). V gave up 0 bases and J gave up 6 bases, with 15 bases separating them. The CDR3 totals 15 residues.

V gene TRBV28 combines with J gene TRBJ2-2, with a weak D call TRBD2 (5 bases). The CDR3 covers 14 residues. V was pared by 3 bases and J by 1 base, with 6 bases between. The germline CDR1 and CDR2 sequences are MDHEN and SYDVKM. The DNA for the CDR3 is TGTGCCAGCAGTTTCGGAGGGAACACCGGGGAGCTGTTTTTT. Encoded protein: CASSFGGNTGELFF.